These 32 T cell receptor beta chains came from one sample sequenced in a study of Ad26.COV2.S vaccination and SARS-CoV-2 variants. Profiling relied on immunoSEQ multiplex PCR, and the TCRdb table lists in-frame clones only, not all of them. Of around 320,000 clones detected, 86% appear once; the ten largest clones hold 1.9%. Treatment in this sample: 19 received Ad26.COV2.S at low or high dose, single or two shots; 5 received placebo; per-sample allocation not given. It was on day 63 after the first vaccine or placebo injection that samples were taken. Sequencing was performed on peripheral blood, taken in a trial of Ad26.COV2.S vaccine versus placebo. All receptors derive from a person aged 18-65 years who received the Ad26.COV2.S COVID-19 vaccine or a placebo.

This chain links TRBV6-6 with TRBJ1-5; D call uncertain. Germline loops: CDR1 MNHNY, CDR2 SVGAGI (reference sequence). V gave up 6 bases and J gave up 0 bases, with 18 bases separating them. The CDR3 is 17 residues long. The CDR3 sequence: CASSRGGGPYSNQPQHF. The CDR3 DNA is TGTGCCAGCAGCCGAGGAGGTGGGCCCTATAGCAATCAGCCCCAGCATTTT.

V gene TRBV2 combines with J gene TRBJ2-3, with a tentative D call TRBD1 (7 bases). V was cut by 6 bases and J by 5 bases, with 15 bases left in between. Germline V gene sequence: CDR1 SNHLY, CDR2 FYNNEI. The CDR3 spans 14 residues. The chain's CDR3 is CASRAGTAGDTQYF. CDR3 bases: TGTGCCAGCAGGGCCGGGACAGCGGGAGATACGCAGTATTTT.

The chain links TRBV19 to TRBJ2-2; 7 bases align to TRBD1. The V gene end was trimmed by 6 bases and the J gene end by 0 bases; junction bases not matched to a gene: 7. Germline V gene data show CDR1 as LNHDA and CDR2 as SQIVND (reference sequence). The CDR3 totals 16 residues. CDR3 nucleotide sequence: TGTGCCAGTAGCAGCCCGGGACAGACGAACACCGGGGAGCTGTTTTTT. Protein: CASSSPGQTNTGELFF.

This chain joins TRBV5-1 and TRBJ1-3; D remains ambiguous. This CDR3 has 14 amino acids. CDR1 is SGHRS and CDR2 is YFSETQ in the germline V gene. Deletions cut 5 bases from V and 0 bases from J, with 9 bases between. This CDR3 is CASRTGSSGNTIYF. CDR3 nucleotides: TGCGCCAGCAGGACGGGGAGCTCTGGAAACACCATATATTTT.

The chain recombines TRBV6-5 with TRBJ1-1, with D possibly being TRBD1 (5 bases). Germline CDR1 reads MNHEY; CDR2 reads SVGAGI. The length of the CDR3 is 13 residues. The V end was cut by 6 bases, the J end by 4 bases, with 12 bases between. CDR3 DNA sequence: TGTGCCAGCAGATGGGGGGAGACCACTGAAGCTTTCTTT. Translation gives CASRWGETTEAFF.

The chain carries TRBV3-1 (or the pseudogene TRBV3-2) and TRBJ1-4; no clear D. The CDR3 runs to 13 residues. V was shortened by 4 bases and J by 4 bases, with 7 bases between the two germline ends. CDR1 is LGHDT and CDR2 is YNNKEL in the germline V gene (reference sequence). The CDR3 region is CASSRGVNEKLFF. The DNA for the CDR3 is TGTGCCAGCAGCCGCGGAGTTAATGAAAAACTGTTTTTT.

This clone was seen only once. The CDR3 protein is CASSYSRLNNEQFF. CDR3 in DNA: TGTGCCAGTAGTTACTCCCGACTTAACAATGAGCAGTTCTTC. This chain links TRBV19 with TRBJ2-1; no reliable D call. The germline CDR1 and CDR2 sequences are LNHDA and SQIVND (reference sequence). Trimming took off 5 bases at V and 5 bases at J, with 13 bases between the two ends. The CDR3 totals 14 residues.

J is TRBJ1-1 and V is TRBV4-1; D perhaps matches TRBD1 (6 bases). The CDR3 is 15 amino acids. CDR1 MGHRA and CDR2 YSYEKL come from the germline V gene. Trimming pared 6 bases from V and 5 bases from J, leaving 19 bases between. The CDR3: CASSPTGTKGTEAFF. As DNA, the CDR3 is TGCGCCAGCAGTCCAACCGGGACAAAGGGAACTGAAGCTTTCTTT.

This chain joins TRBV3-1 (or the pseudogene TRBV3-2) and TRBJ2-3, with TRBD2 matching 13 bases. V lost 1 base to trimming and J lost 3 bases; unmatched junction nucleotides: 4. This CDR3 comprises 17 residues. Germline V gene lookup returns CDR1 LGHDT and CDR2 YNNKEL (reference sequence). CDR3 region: CASSQVTGLAGTDTQYF. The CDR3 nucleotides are TGTGCCAGCAGCCAAGTCACGGGACTAGCGGGGACAGATACGCAGTATTTT.

The chain's CDR3 is CASSQRRANYGYTF. CDR3 nucleotide sequence: TGTGCCAGCAGCCAAAGGAGAGCTAACTATGGCTACACCTTC. This rearrangement joins TRBV3-1 (or the pseudogene TRBV3-2) to TRBJ1-2; D call uncertain. The V end was cut by 2 bases, the J end by 0 bases, with 7 bases between. Germline V gene lookup returns CDR1 LGHDT and CDR2 YNNKEL (reference sequence). CDR3 length: 14 amino acids.

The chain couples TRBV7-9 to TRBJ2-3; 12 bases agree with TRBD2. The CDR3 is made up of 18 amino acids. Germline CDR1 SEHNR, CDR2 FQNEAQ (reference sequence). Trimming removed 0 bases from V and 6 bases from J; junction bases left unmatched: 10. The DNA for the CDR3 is TGTGCCAGCAGCTTAGCGGCTAGCGGGGGGGCGAGGTATGATACGCAGTATTTT. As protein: CASSLAASGGARYDTQYF.

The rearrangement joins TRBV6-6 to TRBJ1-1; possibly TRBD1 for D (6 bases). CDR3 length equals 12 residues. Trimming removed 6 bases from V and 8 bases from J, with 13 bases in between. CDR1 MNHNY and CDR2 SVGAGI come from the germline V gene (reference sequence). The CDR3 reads CASRLGTLEAFF. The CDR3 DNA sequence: TGTGCCAGCAGACTCGGGACATTGGAAGCTTTCTTT.

The CDR3 sequence is CASSQVAGENSPLHF. The CDR3 DNA reads TGTGCCAGCAGCCAAGTAGCAGGCGAGAATTCACCCCTCCACTTT. The rearrangement joins TRBV14 to TRBJ1-6, with unresolved D. CDR1 and CDR2 from the germline V gene are SGHDN and FVKESK. The CDR3 contains 15 residues. With 1 base removed from V and 7 bases from J, the gap between germline ends came to 11 bases.

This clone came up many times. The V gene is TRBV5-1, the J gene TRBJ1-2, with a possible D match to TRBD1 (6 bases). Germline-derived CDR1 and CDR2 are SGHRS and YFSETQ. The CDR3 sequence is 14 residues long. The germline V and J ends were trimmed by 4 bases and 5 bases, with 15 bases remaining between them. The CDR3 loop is CASSPSGVGYGYTF. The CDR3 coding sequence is TGCGCCAGCAGCCCATCAGGGGTTGGGTATGGCTACACCTTC. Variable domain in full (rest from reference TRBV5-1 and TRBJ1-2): KAGVTQTPRYLIKTRGQQVTLSCSPISGHRSVSWYQQTPGQGLQFLFEYFSETQRNKGNFPGRFSGRQFSNSRSEMNVSTLELGDSALYLCASSPSGVGYGYTFGSGTRLTVV.

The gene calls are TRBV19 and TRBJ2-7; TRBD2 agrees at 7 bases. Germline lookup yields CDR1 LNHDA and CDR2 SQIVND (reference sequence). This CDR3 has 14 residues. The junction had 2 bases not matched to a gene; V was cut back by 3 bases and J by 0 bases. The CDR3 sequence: CASSMGGGSYEQYF. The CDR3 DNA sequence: TGTGCCAGTAGTATGGGCGGGGGCTCCTACGAGCAGTACTTC. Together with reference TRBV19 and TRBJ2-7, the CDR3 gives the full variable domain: DGGITQSPKYLFRKEGQNVTLSCEQNLNHDAMYWYRQDPGQGLRLIYYSQIVNDFQKGDIAEGYSVSREKKESFPLTVTSAQKNPTAFYLCASSMGGGSYEQYFGPGTRLTVT.

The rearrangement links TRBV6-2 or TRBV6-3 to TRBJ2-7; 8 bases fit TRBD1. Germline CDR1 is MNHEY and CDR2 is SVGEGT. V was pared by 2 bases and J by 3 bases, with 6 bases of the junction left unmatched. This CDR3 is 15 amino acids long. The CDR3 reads CASSYRTGRDYEQYF. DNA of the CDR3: TGTGCCAGCAGTTACCGGACAGGGCGGGACTACGAGCAGTACTTC.

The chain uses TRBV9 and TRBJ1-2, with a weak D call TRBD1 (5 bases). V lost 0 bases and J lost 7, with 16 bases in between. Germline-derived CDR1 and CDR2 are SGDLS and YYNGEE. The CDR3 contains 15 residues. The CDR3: CASSVDLSGALGYTF. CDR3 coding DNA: TGTGCCAGCAGCGTAGACCTATCCGGGGCTCTTGGCTACACCTTC.

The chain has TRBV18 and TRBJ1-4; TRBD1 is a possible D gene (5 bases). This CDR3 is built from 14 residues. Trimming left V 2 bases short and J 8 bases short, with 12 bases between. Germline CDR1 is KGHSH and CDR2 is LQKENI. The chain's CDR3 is CASSPSPRGEKLFF. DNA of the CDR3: TGTGCCAGCTCACCATCACCAAGGGGCGAAAAACTGTTTTTT.

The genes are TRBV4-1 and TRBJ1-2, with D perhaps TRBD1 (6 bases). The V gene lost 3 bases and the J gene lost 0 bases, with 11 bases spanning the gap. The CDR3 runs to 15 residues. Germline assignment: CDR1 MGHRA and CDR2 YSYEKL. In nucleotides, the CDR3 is TGCGCCAGCAGCCAGAACAGGGCCTCTAACTATGGCTACACCTTC. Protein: CASSQNRASNYGYTF.

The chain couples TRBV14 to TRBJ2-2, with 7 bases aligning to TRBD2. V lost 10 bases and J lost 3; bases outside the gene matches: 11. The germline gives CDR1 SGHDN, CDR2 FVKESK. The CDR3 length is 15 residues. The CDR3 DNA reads TGTGCCATATACCATCGGGGAGGGGACACCGGGGAGCTGTTTTTT. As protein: CAIYHRGGDTGELFF.

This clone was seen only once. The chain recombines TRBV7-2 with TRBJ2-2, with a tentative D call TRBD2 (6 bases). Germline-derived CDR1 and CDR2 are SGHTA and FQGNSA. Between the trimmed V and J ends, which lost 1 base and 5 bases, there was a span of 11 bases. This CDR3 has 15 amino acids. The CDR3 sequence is CASSLGGVMTGELFF. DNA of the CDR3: TGTGCCAGCAGCTTAGGGGGGGTGATGACCGGGGAGCTGTTTTTT.

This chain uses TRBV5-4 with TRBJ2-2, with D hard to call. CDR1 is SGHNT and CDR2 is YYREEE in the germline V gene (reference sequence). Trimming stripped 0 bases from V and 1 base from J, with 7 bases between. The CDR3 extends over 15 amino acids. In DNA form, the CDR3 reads TGTGCCAGCAGCTTGGAACGGCAGAACACCGGGGAGCTGTTTTTT. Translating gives CASSLERQNTGELFF.

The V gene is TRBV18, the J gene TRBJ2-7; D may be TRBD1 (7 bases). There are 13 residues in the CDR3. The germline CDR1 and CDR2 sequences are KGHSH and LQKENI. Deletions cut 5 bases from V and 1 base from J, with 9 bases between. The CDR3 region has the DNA TGTGCCAGCTCAGCAGGGGGGTCCTACGAGCAGTACTTC. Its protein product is CASSAGGSYEQYF.

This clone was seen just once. The CDR3 here is CASRFGLAATYNEQFF. For the CDR3, the DNA is TGTGCCAGCAGATTCGGACTAGCGGCTACCTACAATGAGCAGTTCTTC. The J gene is TRBJ2-1, the V gene TRBV11-2; 10 bases map to TRBD2. The trim removed 6 bases at V and 2 bases at J, leaving 7 bases unmatched. This CDR3 is 16 amino acids long. The germline V gene encodes CDR1 SGHAT and CDR2 FQNNGV.

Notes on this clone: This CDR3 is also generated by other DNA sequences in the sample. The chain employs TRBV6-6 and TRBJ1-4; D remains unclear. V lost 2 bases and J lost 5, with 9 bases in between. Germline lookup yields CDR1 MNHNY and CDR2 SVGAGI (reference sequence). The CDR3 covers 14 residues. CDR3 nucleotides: TGTGCCAGCAGTTACCCCGTCCAGAATGAAAAACTGTTTTTT. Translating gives CASSYPVQNEKLFF.

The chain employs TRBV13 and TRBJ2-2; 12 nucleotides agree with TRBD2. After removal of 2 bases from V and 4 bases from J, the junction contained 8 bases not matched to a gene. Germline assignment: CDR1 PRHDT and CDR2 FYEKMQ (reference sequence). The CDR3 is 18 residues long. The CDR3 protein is CASSLRLAGALGTGELFF. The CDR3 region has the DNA TGTGCCAGCAGCTTACGACTAGCGGGGGCCCTGGGCACCGGGGAGCTGTTTTTT.

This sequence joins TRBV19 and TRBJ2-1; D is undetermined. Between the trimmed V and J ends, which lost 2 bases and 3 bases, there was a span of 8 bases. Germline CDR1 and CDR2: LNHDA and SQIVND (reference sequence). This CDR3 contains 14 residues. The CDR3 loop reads CASSITSVYNEQFF. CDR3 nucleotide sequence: TGTGCCAGTAGTATAACGTCGGTCTACAATGAGCAGTTCTTC.

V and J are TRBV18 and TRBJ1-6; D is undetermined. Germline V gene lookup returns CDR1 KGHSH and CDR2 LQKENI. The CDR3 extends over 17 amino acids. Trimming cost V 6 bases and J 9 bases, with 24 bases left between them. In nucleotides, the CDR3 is TGTGCCAGCTCCCATGGGCTCGTGAGCAGTGGCGGTTCACCCCTCCACTTT. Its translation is CASSHGLVSSGGSPLHF. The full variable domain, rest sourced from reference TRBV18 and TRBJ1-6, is NAGVMQNPRHLVRRRGQEARLRCSPMKGHSHVYWYRQLPEEGLKFMVYLQKENIIDESGMPKERFSAEFPKEGPSILRIQQVVRGDSAAYFCASSHGLVSSGGSPLHFGNGTRLTVT.

The CDR3 reads CASSYPDRAMGYTF. CDR3 nucleotides: TGTGCCAGCAGTTACCCCGACAGGGCGATGGGCTACACCTTC. The rearrangement links TRBV6-5 to TRBJ1-2; 7 positions agree with TRBD1. Losses at the gene ends were 2 bases for V and 8 bases for J; bases not matched to a gene: 8. Germline assignment: CDR1 MNHEY and CDR2 SVGAGI. The CDR3 covers 14 residues.

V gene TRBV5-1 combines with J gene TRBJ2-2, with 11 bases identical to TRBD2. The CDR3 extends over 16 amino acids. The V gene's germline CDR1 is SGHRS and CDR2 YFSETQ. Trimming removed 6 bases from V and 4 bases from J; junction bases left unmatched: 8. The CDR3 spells CASTVAGGPITGELFF. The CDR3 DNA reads TGCGCCAGCACCGTAGCGGGGGGGCCAATCACCGGGGAGCTGTTTTTT.

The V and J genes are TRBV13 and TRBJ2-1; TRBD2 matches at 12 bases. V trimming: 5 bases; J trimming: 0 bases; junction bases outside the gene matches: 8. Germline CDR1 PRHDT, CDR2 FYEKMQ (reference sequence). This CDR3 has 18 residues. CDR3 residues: CASSNGLAGQSSYNEQFF. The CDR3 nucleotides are TGTGCCAGCAGCAACGGACTAGCGGGGCAAAGCTCCTACAATGAGCAGTTCTTC. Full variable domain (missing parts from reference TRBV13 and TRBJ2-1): AAGVIQSPRHLIKEKRETATLKCYPIPRHDTVYWYQQGPGQDPQFLISFYEKMQSDKGSIPDRFSAQQFSDYHSELNMSSLELGDSALYFCASSNGLAGQSSYNEQFFGPGTRLTVL.

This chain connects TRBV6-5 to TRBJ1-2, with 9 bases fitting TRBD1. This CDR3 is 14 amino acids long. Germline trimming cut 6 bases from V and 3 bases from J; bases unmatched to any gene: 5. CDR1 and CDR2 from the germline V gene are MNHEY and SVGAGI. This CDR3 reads CASRLTGGHYGYTF. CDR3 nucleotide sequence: TGTGCCAGCAGATTGACAGGGGGACACTATGGCTACACCTTC.